Shown below are 32 T cell receptor beta chains from a single sample sequenced in a study of shared clonotypes between healthy human individuals. Generated by immunoSEQ multiplex PCR, the TCRdb table keeps only in-frame clones and is missing some. The sample lists fewer than 850,000 clones, about two thirds occurring once. The specimen sequenced was memory CD4+ T cells sorted from blood. The subset was: CD45RA-negative fraction. The receptors come from a woman aged 25 to 39 in good health.

This sequence joins TRBV5-1 and TRBJ2-5; TRBD2 agrees at 9 bases. The DNA end lines up better with TRBJ2-7; the J call may be wrong. Germline CDR1 SGHRS, CDR2 YFSETQ. The CDR3 totals 16 residues. The CDR3 DNA follows: TGCGCCAGCAGCTTGCCATCAGCGGGAGGTTCCTACGAGCAGTACTTC. This gives the protein CASSLPSAGGSYEQYF.

The chain is built from TRBV5-1 and TRBJ2-3, with D perhaps TRBD1 (5 bases). Germline assignment: CDR1 SGHRS and CDR2 YFSETQ. The CDR3 is 15 residues long. Deletions cut 0 bases from V and 4 bases from J, with 12 bases between. CDR3 nucleotides: TGCGCCAGCAGCTTGGAAGGTGGGGCGGCAGATACGCAGTATTTT. This translates into CASSLEGGAADTQYF.

The sample holds a few counts of this clone. This chain links TRBV6-6 with TRBJ2-3; TRBD1 aligns across 8 bases. V was pared by 10 bases and J by 1 base, with 7 bases of the junction left unmatched. This CDR3 region has 14 residues. CDR1 MNHNY and CDR2 SVGAGI come from the germline V gene (reference sequence). The CDR3 DNA sequence: TGTGCCACCCTCCCGGGACAGGGCACAGATACGCAGTATTTT. Residues: CATLPGQGTDTQYF.

V gene TRBV4-1 combines with J gene TRBJ1-2; D is uncertain. V shed 4 bases and J shed 5 bases, with 14 bases lying between them. This CDR3 comprises 14 residues. Germline CDR1 reads MGHRA; CDR2 reads YSYEKL. CDR3 loop: CASSLENSRYGYTF. DNA of the CDR3: TGCGCCAGCAGCCTTGAGAACAGTCGATATGGCTACACCTTC.

The J gene is TRBJ1-1, the V gene TRBV19; D not certain. Germline V gives CDR1 LNHDA, CDR2 SQIVND (reference sequence). This CDR3 region has 15 residues. Trimming stripped 1 base from V and 0 bases from J, with 9 bases between. CDR3 sequence (DNA): TGTGCCAGTAGTATAGGTCCTAACATGAACACTGAAGCTTTCTTT. As protein: CASSIGPNMNTEAFF.

The chain has TRBV28 and TRBJ1-1; the D is unclear. Germline-derived CDR1 and CDR2 are MDHEN and SYDVKM. V was pared by 2 bases and J by 5 bases, with 9 bases between. The CDR3 extends over 13 amino acids. CDR3 region: CASSLGKITEAFF. The CDR3 DNA is TGTGCCAGCAGTTTAGGCAAGATTACTGAAGCTTTCTTT.

This clone was picked up one time. V gene TRBV2 combines with J gene TRBJ1-2; no definite D call. The CDR3 contains 12 residues. The germline CDR1 and CDR2 sequences are SNHLY and FYNNEI. The V end was cut by 10 bases, the J end by 5 bases, with 14 bases between. Here the CDR3 reads CANEQSMYGYTF. CDR3 DNA sequence: TGTGCCAACGAACAGTCGATGTATGGCTACACCTTC.

The chain carries TRBV25-1 and TRBJ1-5, with 8 nucleotides matching TRBD1. The CDR3 consists of 14 residues. The trim removed 6 bases at V and 6 bases at J, leaving 7 bases unmatched. Germline CDR1 MGHDK, CDR2 SYGVNS. Here the CDR3 reads CASSGGTGGQPQHF. The CDR3 DNA is TGTGCCAGCAGCGGCGGGACAGGTGGTCAGCCCCAGCATTTT.

The V call is TRBV29-1, the J call TRBJ1-1, with D maybe TRBD1 (6 bases). The CDR3 is 11 residues long. The V gene lost 4 bases and the J gene lost 9 bases, with 12 bases spanning the gap. Germline CDR1 is SQVTM and CDR2 is ANQGSEA. The DNA of the CDR3 is TGCAGCGTTGCAGGGGATACTAAAGCTTTCTTT. Translated: CSVAGDTKAFF.

Note on this clone: The sample carries other DNA sequences with the same CDR3. The chain links TRBV7-8 to TRBJ2-5, with D perhaps matching TRBD2 (6 bases). This CDR3 region has 13 residues. CDR1 is SGHVS and CDR2 is FQNEAQ in the germline V gene. Trimming took 1 base from V and 5 from J, leaving 8 bases between them. The chain's CDR3 is CASSLGRVETQYF. As DNA, the CDR3 is TGTGCCAGCAGCTTAGGGAGGGTGGAGACCCAGTACTTC.

This clone was seen a few times. The chain employs TRBV9 and TRBJ1-2; D perhaps matches TRBD1 (5 bases). V was trimmed by 4 bases and J by 4 bases, leaving 17 bases between them. This CDR3 region has 15 residues. The germline CDR1 and CDR2 sequences are SGDLS and YYNGEE. CDR3 residues: CASSPGTMGSYGYTF. DNA for the CDR3: TGTGCCAGCAGCCCTGGGACGATGGGATCCTATGGCTACACCTTC.

This clone was seen only once. The chain has TRBV9 and TRBJ2-3, with 12 bases matching TRBD2. This CDR3 spans 16 amino acids. Germline V lookup: CDR1 SGDLS, CDR2 YYNGEE. V was clipped by 4 bases and J by 0 bases; unmatched bases: 3. The CDR3 bases are TGTGCCAGCAGCCAAGGGACTAGCGGGAGCACAGATACGCAGTATTTT. Translating gives CASSQGTSGSTDTQYF.

To note about this clone: Distinct nucleotide sequences in the sample also encode this CDR3. This chain uses TRBV2 with TRBJ2-7, with 9 bases matching TRBD2. Germline V gene data show CDR1 as SNHLY and CDR2 as FYNNEI. This CDR3 is built from 16 residues. Trimming cost V 4 bases and J 0 bases; bases outside gene matches: 7. The CDR3 region is CASSGTGTSISYEQYF. The CDR3 DNA reads as TGTGCCAGCAGTGGGACCGGGACTAGCATCTCCTACGAGCAGTACTTC.

Of note for this clone: One end of the junction is discordant with germline, which a read error may explain. The chain carries TRBV2 and TRBJ2-1; either TRBD1 or TRBD2 may supply D (5 bases each). Germline lookup yields CDR1 SNHLY and CDR2 FYNNEI. The CDR3 loop spans 13 amino acids. CDR3 coding DNA: TGTGCCAGCAGCCTAGGGGCCGGGACGTCCGTACTCTTC. This sequence encodes CASSLGAGTSVLF.

The J gene is TRBJ2-3, the V gene TRBV2; the D gene could be TRBD1 or TRBD2 (5 bases each). V was clipped by 4 bases and J by 3 bases, with 20 bases between them. The CDR3 has 17 amino acids. Germline-derived CDR1 and CDR2 are SNHLY and FYNNEI. CDR3 DNA sequence: TGTGCCAGCAGTGGGGTCGGGGCAGGGCCCGAAACAGATACGCAGTATTTT. Translated, it gives CASSGVGAGPETDTQYF.

The rearrangement links TRBV9 to TRBJ2-1, with a weak D call TRBD1 (6 bases). Germline V lookup: CDR1 SGDLS, CDR2 YYNGEE. The CDR3 totals 14 residues. V dropped 4 bases and J dropped 6 bases, with 14 bases sitting between them. CDR3: CASSPRRTANEQFF. The DNA of the CDR3 is TGTGCCAGCAGCCCACGCCGGACAGCCAATGAGCAGTTCTTC.

This chain connects TRBV6-6 to TRBJ2-3; D not resolved. With 6 bases removed from V and 1 base from J, the gap between germline ends came to 8 bases. Germline CDR1 and CDR2: MNHNY and SVGAGI (reference sequence). There are 13 residues in the CDR3. The CDR3 nucleotides read TGTGCCAGCAGGCTGGACCGCACAGATACGCAGTATTTT. This codes for CASRLDRTDTQYF.

This clone was observed a few times. Other nucleotide sequences in the sample specify the same CDR3. The chain joins TRBV19 to TRBJ1-5; 9 bases align to TRBD1. The CDR3 is made up of 14 amino acids. Looked up from germline, CDR1 is LNHDA and CDR2 is SQIVND (reference sequence). The ends lost 8 bases at V and 6 bases at J; junction bases unmatched: 8. Written as DNA, the CDR3 is TGTGCCAGTTCAGGAACAGGGGGCGGTCAGCCCCAGCATTTT. Its translation is CASSGTGGGQPQHF.

CDR3 residues: CASSQDRTEQFF. The DNA for the CDR3 is TGTGCCAGCTCACAAGACAGGACTGAGCAGTTCTTC. This rearrangement joins TRBV18 to TRBJ2-1, with D perhaps TRBD1 (6 bases). Trimming pared 4 bases from V and 9 bases from J, leaving 10 bases between. The CDR3 extends over 12 amino acids. Germline CDR1 KGHSH, CDR2 LQKENI.

Points on this clone: At one of its ends the junction is not consistent with the germline gene, which may arise from a read error. V gene TRBV6-1 combines with J gene TRBJ2-3, with 7 bases fitting TRBD2. This CDR3 spans 14 amino acids. Germline CDR1 and CDR2: MNHNS and SASEGT. The CDR3 DNA reads TGTGCCAGCAGTGAAGGGGGTGGGGGACTATATGCCTCATTT. Residues: CASSEGGGGLYASF.

The chain carries TRBV5-5 and TRBJ2-7; 8 nucleotides line up with TRBD2. V shed 0 bases and J 4 bases; nucleotides not matched to a gene: 9. The CDR3 spans 16 residues. The germline V gene has CDR1 SGHKS and CDR2 YYEKEE (reference sequence). CDR3 bases: TGTGCCAGCAGCTTGGACTTCGGCGGGAGGAATTACGAGCAGTACTTC. Amino acids: CASSLDFGGRNYEQYF. Full variable domain (outside the CDR3, taken from reference TRBV5-5 and TRBJ2-7): DAGVTQSPTHLIKTRGQQVTLRCSPISGHKSVSWYQQVLGQGPQFIFQYYEKEERGRGNFPDRFSARQFPNYSSELNVNALLLGDSALYLCASSLDFGGRNYEQYFGPGTRLTVT.

The V and J genes are TRBV10-2 and TRBJ2-7, with 8 bases aligning to TRBD1. Trimming cost V 4 bases and J 4 bases; bases outside gene matches: 12. The CDR3 totals 16 residues. CDR1 is WSHSY, CDR2 SAAADI, per germline. CDR3 DNA: TGCGCCAGCAGTGGCGGACAGGGATTACCCATTTACGAGCAGTACTTC. This gives the protein CASSGGQGLPIYEQYF.

This chain joins TRBV11-2 and TRBJ2-1; 16 bases fit TRBD2. The germline CDR1 and CDR2 sequences are SGHAT and FQNNGV. V was clipped by 4 bases and J by 8 bases; unmatched bases: 5. The CDR3 is made up of 16 amino acids. CDR3 coding DNA: TGTGCCAGCAGCTCGACGGGACTAGCGGGAGGGGATGAGCAGTTCTTC. This translates into CASSSTGLAGGDEQFF. The full variable domain, rest sourced from reference TRBV11-2 and TRBJ2-1, is EAGVAQSPRYKIIEKRQSVAFWCNPISGHATLYWYQQILGQGPKLLIQFQNNGVVDDSQLPKDRFSAERLKGVDSTLKIQPAKLEDSAVYLCASSSTGLAGGDEQFFGPGTRLTVL.

The rearrangement joins TRBV18 to TRBJ1-1; D uncertain. The CDR3 has 15 amino acids. Trimming removed 0 bases from V and 3 bases from J, with 11 bases in between. The germline V gene encodes CDR1 KGHSH and CDR2 LQKENI. This chain's CDR3 is CASSPPPVRDTEAFF. The CDR3 DNA is TGTGCCAGCTCACCACCCCCAGTCCGGGACACTGAAGCTTTCTTT.

With respect to this clone: A read error may account for a junction end that differs from germline. This rearrangement joins TRBV9 to TRBJ2-1; possibly TRBD1 for D (6 bases). The CDR3 is made up of 16 amino acids. Germline lookup yields CDR1 SGDLS and CDR2 YYNGEE. CDR3 region: CASSPRGGSRYDEQFF. DNA for the CDR3: TGTGCCAGCAGCCCAAGAGGGGGATCCCGCTACGATGAGCAGTTCTTC.

The CDR3 sequence: CASHAGGDTQYF. The CDR3 region has the DNA TGTGCCAGCCACGCGGGAGGAGATACGCAGTATTTT. The V and J genes are TRBV27 and TRBJ2-3; 8 bases agree with TRBD2. The CDR3 covers 12 residues. Germline loops: CDR1 MNHEY, CDR2 SMNVEV (reference sequence). The V and J ends lost 8 bases and 5 bases, in that order; junction bases with no gene match: 3.

J is TRBJ1-5 and V is TRBV28, with unresolved D. CDR1 is MDHEN and CDR2 is SYDVKM in the germline V gene. The ends were cut back, 7 bases at V and 3 bases at J, with 4 bases in the middle. This CDR3 has 11 residues. CDR3 coding DNA: TGTGCCAGCACCTCCAATCAGCCCCAGCATTTT. It specifies CASTSNQPQHF.

The CDR3 loop reads CASSLWTGSLANYGYTF. The CDR3 nucleotides are TGCGCCAGCAGCCTCTGGACGGGGAGTCTCGCTAACTATGGCTACACCTTC. The gene calls are TRBV5-1 and TRBJ1-2, with D uncertain. V was trimmed by 4 bases and J by 0 bases, leaving 19 bases between them. Germline-derived CDR1 and CDR2 are SGHRS and YFSETQ. The CDR3 runs to 17 residues. Complete variable domain (other parts from reference TRBV5-1 and TRBJ1-2): KAGVTQTPRYLIKTRGQQVTLSCSPISGHRSVSWYQQTPGQGLQFLFEYFSETQRNKGNFPGRFSGRQFSNSRSEMNVSTLELGDSALYLCASSLWTGSLANYGYTFGSGTRLTVV.

J is TRBJ2-3 and V is TRBV7-8, with TRBD1 identical over 10 bases. With 7 bases clipped from V and 3 bases from J, the junction kept 7 bases outside the gene matches. This CDR3 contains 15 residues. The germline CDR1 and CDR2 sequences are SGHVS and FQNEAQ. CDR3 sequence (DNA): TGTGCCAGCAACTACGGGACAGGGGCTACAGATACGCAGTATTTT. It translates to CASNYGTGATDTQYF.

The chain links TRBV18 to TRBJ1-5, with TRBD1 as a possible D gene (5 bases). The CDR3 sequence is 15 residues long. The germline V gene encodes CDR1 KGHSH and CDR2 LQKENI. Trimming took off 3 bases at V and 2 bases at J, with 11 bases between the two ends. This chain's CDR3 is CASSPRGDGNQPQHF. CDR3 coding DNA: TGTGCCAGCTCACCGAGGGGAGACGGCAATCAGCCCCAGCATTTT.

This sequence joins TRBV29-1 and TRBJ2-1; a possible D gene is TRBD1 (5 bases). Germline loops: CDR1 SQVTM, CDR2 ANQGSEA. V lost 5 bases and J 10 bases, leaving 18 bases between the germline ends. CDR3 length: 13 residues. Written as DNA, the CDR3 is TGCAGCGTTCAAAAGGCAGGGCGCGAAGAGCAGTTCTTC. It is translated as CSVQKAGREEQFF.

The V gene is TRBV6-1, the J gene TRBJ1-2; D is uncertain. V was shortened by 8 bases and J by 1 base, with 11 bases between the two germline ends. Germline V gene lookup returns CDR1 MNHNS and CDR2 SASEGT. The CDR3 has 13 residues. The CDR3 sequence is CASQKTDNYGYTF. The CDR3 DNA reads TGTGCCAGCCAAAAGACTGATAACTATGGCTACACCTTC.